A single sample gave rise to the 13 T cell receptor beta chains below, sequenced in a study of siplizumab effects on memory and regulatory T cells. Only in-frame clones appear in the TCRdb table, and some are missing; sequencing was by immunoSEQ multiplex PCR. Here the sample spans about 120,000 clones, approximately 94% being singletons. Sequences were obtained from non-Treg CD4+ T cells sorted from blood. The receptors stem from a human donor in good health.

The chain recombines TRBV28 with TRBJ1-3, with D unclear. The germline V gene has CDR1 MDHEN and CDR2 SYDVKM. The CDR3 consists of 12 residues. V lost 3 bases to trimming and J lost 2 bases, with 2 bases between them. CDR3 nucleotide sequence: TGTGCCAGCAGTTTGACTGGAAACACCATATATTTT. This encodes CASSLTGNTIYF.

The V gene is TRBV13, the J gene TRBJ1-6; 7 nucleotides match TRBD1. CDR3 size: 14 residues. Germline CDR1 and CDR2: PRHDT and FYEKMQ (reference sequence). Trimming cost V 3 bases and J 7 bases; bases outside gene matches: 3. The CDR3 loop reads CASSLFRGNSPLHF. In DNA form, the CDR3 reads TGTGCCAGCAGCTTGTTCAGGGGGAATTCACCCCTCCACTTT. The complete variable domain, with remaining parts taken from reference TRBV13 and TRBJ1-6, reads AAGVIQSPRHLIKEKRETATLKCYPIPRHDTVYWYQQGPGQDPQFLISFYEKMQSDKGSIPDRFSAQQFSDYHSELNMSSLELGDSALYFCASSLFRGNSPLHFGNGTRLTVT.

The CDR3 loop is CASSLASRQGDEQFF. CDR3 in DNA: TGCGCCAGCAGCCTCGCCTCAAGACAGGGCGATGAGCAGTTCTTC. The V call is TRBV5-1, the J call TRBJ2-1; TRBD1 matches 7 bases. The CDR3 consists of 15 residues. With 4 bases clipped from V and 8 bases from J, the junction kept 12 bases outside the gene matches. Germline V gene lookup returns CDR1 SGHRS and CDR2 YFSETQ.

This sequence joins TRBV11-2 and TRBJ1-1; D is uncertain. The length of the CDR3 is 14 residues. Germline V gives CDR1 SGHAT, CDR2 FQNNGV. With 1 base removed from V and 1 base from J, the gap between germline ends came to 7 bases. CDR3 nucleotide sequence: TGTGCCAGCAGCTTAGGCAGCGGGAACACTGAAGCTTTCTTT. Protein product: CASSLGSGNTEAFF. The full variable domain, in which reference TRBV11-2 and TRBJ1-1 provide the parts outside the CDR3, is EAGVAQSPRYKIIEKRQSVAFWCNPISGHATLYWYQQILGQGPKLLIQFQNNGVVDDSQLPKDRFSAERLKGVDSTLKIQPAKLEDSAVYLCASSLGSGNTEAFFGQGTRLTVV.

The chain uses TRBV29-1 and TRBJ2-7, with D unresolved. The CDR3 is 18 amino acids. V lost 0 bases and J 0 bases, leaving 21 bases between the germline ends. The germline gives CDR1 SQVTM, CDR2 ANQGSEA. CDR3 DNA sequence: TGCAGCGTTGAAGATTGGTCCCCCGAAGCTTACCGCTCCTACGAGCAGTACTTC. It encodes CSVEDWSPEAYRSYEQYF.

The J gene is TRBJ2-3, the V gene TRBV7-3, with TRBD2 identical over 10 bases. The CDR3 runs 15 residues. The trim removed 5 bases at V and 4 bases at J, leaving 6 bases unmatched. Germline V gives CDR1 SGHTA, CDR2 FQGTGA. The CDR3 protein is CASSQAGGPPDTQYF. CDR3 sequence (DNA): TGTGCCAGCAGCCAAGCGGGAGGGCCACCAGATACGCAGTATTTT.

V is TRBV7-9 and J is TRBJ1-1; D ambiguous. V was clipped by 3 bases and J by 9 bases, with 8 bases between them. This CDR3 contains 11 residues. Germline loops: CDR1 SEHNR, CDR2 FQNEAQ (reference sequence). The CDR3 DNA sequence: TGTGCCAGCAGCTTGTCCTTTCAAGCTTTCTTT. Amino acid sequence: CASSLSFQAFF.

J is TRBJ2-5 and V is TRBV6-1; TRBD2 matches 9 bases. This CDR3 has 15 amino acids. V dropped 4 bases and J dropped 1; count of bases not matched to a gene: 4. Per germline, CDR1 MNHNS and CDR2 SASEGT. The CDR3 reads CASSAQTSGQETQYF. Here the CDR3 DNA reads TGTGCCAGCAGTGCCCAGACTAGCGGCCAAGAGACCCAGTACTTC.

This chain joins TRBV5-1 and TRBJ2-2; D is perhaps TRBD2 (6 bases). CDR3 length: 15 amino acids. The germline V gene encodes CDR1 SGHRS and CDR2 YFSETQ. The V end was cut by 8 bases, the J end by 5 bases, with 19 bases between. CDR3 DNA sequence: TGCGCCAGTTCCCTGGCGGGGAGTCAGACCGGGGAGCTGTTTTTT. It encodes CASSLAGSQTGELFF.

J is TRBJ2-1 and V is TRBV7-3; no clear D gene. V shed 3 bases and J shed 7 bases, with 4 bases lying between them. Germline loops: CDR1 SGHTA, CDR2 FQGTGA. The CDR3 sequence is 11 residues long. The CDR3 region is CASSLGNEQFF. Here the CDR3 DNA reads TGTGCCAGCAGCTTGGGAAATGAGCAGTTCTTC.

The CDR3 DNA reads TGTGCCAGCTCACGTAGGGGGGGCACAGATACGCAGTATTTT. This translates into CASSRRGGTDTQYF. The rearrangement uses TRBV18 and TRBJ2-3, with D possibly called TRBD1 or TRBD2 (6 bases each). The CDR3 loop spans 14 amino acids. V was cut by 4 bases and J by 1 base, with 9 bases left in between. Germline CDR1 KGHSH, CDR2 LQKENI.

This chain uses TRBV12-5 with TRBJ2-1, with unresolved D. CDR3 length: 10 residues. The V end was cut by 6 bases, the J end by 12 bases, with 9 bases between. Looked up from germline, CDR1 is LGHNT and CDR2 is FRNRAP. CDR3 sequence reads: CASGLWAQFF. CDR3 nucleotides: TGTGCTAGTGGCCTCTGGGCGCAGTTCTTC.

The chain employs TRBV6-5 and TRBJ1-2; D ambiguous. The CDR3 sequence is 14 residues long. V lost 2 bases and J lost 2, with 9 bases in between. CDR1 is MNHEY, CDR2 SVGAGI, per germline. In DNA, the CDR3 is TGTGCCAGCAGTTACGAGGCCTCAAACTATGGCTACACCTTC. This encodes CASSYEASNYGYTF.